The 5 T cell receptor beta chains given below trace back to one sample, sequenced in a study of blood T cell repertoires in COVID-19. Data came from immunoSEQ multiplex PCR; TCRdb stores just in-frame clones and leaves some out. The table shows 98,000 or so clones, with roughly nine tenths occurring only once. Material for sequencing was peripheral blood. All receptors derive from a man aged 55 to 70 with COVID-19, enrolled during active disease.

J is TRBJ1-5 and V is TRBV7-2; TRBD1 matches 10 bases. This CDR3 region has 16 residues. CDR1 SGHTA and CDR2 FQGNSA come from the germline V gene. V gave up 5 bases and J gave up 2 bases; unmatched junction bases: 6. The CDR3 here is CASSLDRGRRNQPQHF. The CDR3 coding sequence is TGTGCCAGCAGCCTAGACAGGGGGCGACGCAATCAGCCCCAGCATTTT.

The CDR3 sequence: CATGTGGEAFF. The CDR3 coding sequence is TGCGCCACCGGGACAGGGGGAGAAGCTTTCTTT. J is TRBJ1-1 and V is TRBV10-1; 11 bases match TRBD1. Trimming removed 10 bases from V and 8 bases from J; junction bases left unmatched: 3. Germline CDR1 reads WNHNN; CDR2 reads SYGVQD (reference sequence). This CDR3 has 11 amino acids.

The chain carries TRBV5-5 and TRBJ2-1, with 8 bases aligning to TRBD1. This CDR3 comprises 14 residues. The germline CDR1 and CDR2 sequences are SGHKS and YYEKEE (reference sequence). V shed 4 bases, J shed 6 bases, and the junction held 6 bases outside the gene matches. The CDR3 loop is CASSRPGQANEQFF. In DNA, the CDR3 is TGTGCCAGCAGCAGACCGGGACAGGCCAATGAGCAGTTCTTC.

This chain joins TRBV7-8 and TRBJ2-1; no reliable D call. There are 13 residues in the CDR3. From germline, CDR1 is SGHVS and CDR2 FQNEAQ. Trimming left V 1 base short and J 3 bases short, with 4 bases between. The chain's CDR3 is CASSLDYYNEQFF. CDR3 DNA sequence: TGTGCCAGCAGCTTAGACTACTACAATGAGCAGTTCTTC.

V usage is TRBV28 and J usage is TRBJ2-7; 10 bases align to TRBD2. Unmatched junction bases numbered 10, after V lost 5 bases and J lost 3 bases. Germline CDR1 MDHEN, CDR2 SYDVKM. The CDR3 is made up of 16 amino acids. CDR3 coding DNA: TGTGCCAGCAGTCCCCTAGCGGGAGCCACCTTCTACGAGCAGTACTTC. Protein product: CASSPLAGATFYEQYF.